A few counts support the clone carrying this T cell receptor (beta chain). The antigen is not known. The sequenced template was cDNA made from the entire isolated RNA. The data were produced by immunoSEQ multiplex PCR, yet TCRdb's version contains in-frame clones alone and is incomplete. The repertoire holds around 250,000 clones, about 15% seen once, with about 0.018% in the top ten. CDR1 and CDR2 (germline): ENHRY, SYGVKD. The CDR3 contains 11 residues. V was pared by 6 bases and J by 4 bases, with 7 bases between. These data originate in a study of beta chain features in type 1 diabetes. Staining for CD45RO/CCR7/CD25/CD127/CD95/CD27 allowed sorting of CD4+ naive, central memory, regulatory and stem cell-like memory cells. Findings and caveats of the study: Patients' naive, central memory and Treg TCRB repertoires seemed closer to one another than those of healthy donors. TCRB CDR3s were moderately but significantly shorter in Type 1 diabetes patients in all four CD4+ subsets.

The specimen sequenced was naive CD4+ T cells from blood. This sequence originates from a man aged 25-45 years with type 1 diabetes. V usage is TRBV10-3 and J usage is TRBJ2-7; maybe TRBD1 (6 bases). CDR3 in DNA: TGTGCCATCAGCCAGGGGTACGAGCAGTACTTC. Residues: CAISQGYEQYF.